These 16 T cell receptor beta chains were all obtained from the same sample, sequenced in a study of blood T cell repertoires in COVID-19 (dated by TCRdb to 2020 to 2022). To prepare the library, the immunoSEQ multiplex PCR assay was applied. Entries here come from immuneACCESS through TCRdb and include only in-frame sequences with V and J called. Some clones fail to appear in such tables; in the studies checked, an unresolved V gene covers under half of the shortfall, and the cause of the remainder is unknown. Recorded for this sample are roughly 38,000 clones; roughly 80% of them occurred a single time. The top ten clones comprise roughly 5% of the sample. The specimen was peripheral blood. These receptors all come from a man in his fifties or sixties with active COVID-19.

V is TRBV7-2 and J is TRBJ2-7, with D possibly TRBD1 on 6 matching bases. V was trimmed by 3 bases and J by 3 bases, leaving 12 bases between them. CDR3 length equals 14 residues. CDR1 is SGHTA, CDR2 FQGNSA, per germline. The CDR3 nucleotides are TGTGCCAGCAGCTTCTCGACAGGATTCTACGAGCAGTACTTC. Translating it yields CASSFSTGFYEQYF. Looking up the rest from reference TRBV7-2 and TRBJ2-7 gives the full variable domain: GAGVSQSPSNKVTEKGKDVELRCDPISGHTALYWYRQSLGQGLEFLIYFQGNSAPDKSGLPSDRFSAERTGGSVSTLTIQRTQQEDSAVYLCASSFSTGFYEQYFGPGTRLTVT.

As concerns this clone: Other DNA sequences in the sample encode the same CDR3. The rearrangement joins TRBV12-3 or TRBV12-4 to TRBJ2-7; tentative D call: TRBD2 (6 bases). Between the trimmed V and J ends, which lost 3 bases and 3 bases, there was a span of 6 bases. This CDR3 region has 12 residues. CDR3 loop: CASSFGGYEQYF. The CDR3 region has the DNA TGTGCCAGCAGTTTCGGGGGCTACGAGCAGTACTTC.

The CDR3 here is CASSWDTGEAYNEQFF. The CDR3 nucleotides are TGTGCCAGTAGTTGGGACACAGGGGAAGCCTACAATGAGCAGTTCTTC. The chain combines TRBV19 with TRBJ2-1, with 7 bases that match TRBD1. The CDR3 loop spans 16 amino acids. V lost 5 bases, J lost 2 bases, and 9 bases stayed unmatched. Germline CDR1 is LNHDA and CDR2 is SQIVND (reference sequence).

The chain is built from TRBV14 and TRBJ2-7, with a weak D call TRBD2 (5 bases). V lost 1 base and J 4 bases, leaving 14 bases between the germline ends. This CDR3 has 15 residues. The V gene's germline CDR1 is SGHDN and CDR2 FVKESK. In nucleotides, the CDR3 is TGTGCCAGCAGCCAAGTCGAGGGCGCAGTTTACGAGCAGTACTTC. It specifies CASSQVEGAVYEQYF. Drawing the rest from reference TRBV14 and TRBJ2-7, the complete variable domain is EAGVTQFPSHSVIEKGQTVTLRCDPISGHDNLYWYRRVMGKEIKFLLHFVKESKQDESGMPNNRFLAERTGGTYSTLKVQPAELEDSGVYFCASSQVEGAVYEQYFGPGTRLTVT.

This rearrangement joins TRBV10-3 to TRBJ1-4; 8 bases agree with TRBD1. V shed 6 bases, J shed 7 bases, and the junction held 7 bases outside the gene matches. Germline V gene lookup returns CDR1 ENHRY and CDR2 SYGVKD. The CDR3 has 14 residues. CDR3 residues: CAISQGAIGEKLFF. As DNA, the CDR3 is TGTGCCATCAGCCAGGGGGCGATCGGTGAAAAACTGTTTTTT.

The chain combines TRBV7-7 with TRBJ2-2; D is unresolved. The CDR3 is 15 amino acids. Germline loops: CDR1 SSHAT, CDR2 FNYEAQ (reference sequence). V shed 0 bases and J shed 0 bases, with 5 bases lying between them. CDR3 residues: CASSLANTNTGELFF. CDR3 DNA sequence: TGTGCCAGCAGCTTAGCCAACACGAACACCGGGGAGCTGTTTTTT.

This sequence joins TRBV4-2 and TRBJ2-3; 7 bases line up with TRBD2. The CDR3 contains 15 residues. The germline V gene has CDR1 LGHNA and CDR2 YNFKEQ. The V segment lost 5 bases and the J segment 1 base; nucleotides outside the gene matches: 6. CDR3 in DNA: TGTGCCAGCAGCTACCGAGCGGGGCGCACAGATACGCAGTATTTT. Protein: CASSYRAGRTDTQYF.

J is TRBJ1-3 and V is TRBV4-1; D possibly corresponds to TRBD1 (6 bases). The length of the CDR3 is 18 residues. The V end was cut by 1 base, the J end by 0 bases, with 16 bases between. Germline V gives CDR1 MGHRA, CDR2 YSYEKL. This CDR3 reads CASSQAPRTESSGNTIYF. Here the CDR3 DNA reads TGCGCCAGCAGCCAAGCCCCTAGGACAGAGAGCTCTGGAAACACCATATATTTT.

This clone was picked up a small number of times. The chain employs TRBV2 and TRBJ2-7; TRBD1 agrees at 8 bases. The germline V gene has CDR1 SNHLY and CDR2 FYNNEI. The CDR3 is 14 residues long. After removal of 4 bases from V and 3 bases from J, the junction contained 5 bases not matched to a gene. The chain's CDR3 is CASSGLGTGYEQYF. For the CDR3, the DNA is TGTGCCAGCAGTGGACTCGGGACAGGCTACGAGCAGTACTTC.

The chain links TRBV4-1 to TRBJ1-5; D perhaps matches TRBD1 (6 bases). Germline V gene data show CDR1 as MGHRA and CDR2 as YSYEKL. V shed 0 bases and J shed 6 bases, with 21 bases lying between them. The CDR3 spans 18 residues. The CDR3 coding sequence is TGCGCCAGCAGCCAAGATACTCCCAAGGGGGTAAGAGGTCAGCCCCAGCATTTT. Protein: CASSQDTPKGVRGQPQHF.

The genes are TRBV10-2 and TRBJ1-4; a possible D gene is TRBD1 (5 bases). The CDR3 consists of 16 residues. Trimming shortened V by 3 bases and J by 0 bases, and 11 bases separated the two germline ends. The germline CDR1 and CDR2 sequences are WSHSY and SAAADI. The CDR3 sequence: CASSEQEKPTNEKLFF. CDR3 bases: TGCGCCAGCAGTGAACAGGAGAAACCAACTAATGAAAAACTGTTTTTT.

V and J are TRBV6-6 and TRBJ2-1; 7 positions agree with TRBD2. The germline gives CDR1 MNHNY, CDR2 SVGAGI (reference sequence). V gave up 5 bases and J gave up 0 bases; unmatched junction bases: 13. The CDR3 extends over 18 amino acids. CDR3 amino acids: CASSRDYSIFYSYNEQFF. The CDR3 bases are TGTGCCAGCAGTCGGGACTATAGCATCTTCTACTCCTACAATGAGCAGTTCTTC.

In DNA form, the CDR3 reads TGTGCCAGCAGCTTAGACAGAGGGACTAGCGGGGGGTACAATGAGCAGTTCTTC. Residues: CASSLDRGTSGGYNEQFF. J is TRBJ2-1 and V is TRBV7-2; 15 nucleotides line up with TRBD2. Germline V gene lookup returns CDR1 SGHTA and CDR2 FQGNSA. Unmatched junction bases numbered 5, after V lost 1 base and J lost 4 bases. This CDR3 is built from 18 residues.

The gene calls are TRBV11-3 and TRBJ2-1; TRBD2 matches 7 bases. V trimming: 5 bases; J trimming: 1 base; junction bases outside the gene matches: 8. Germline V CDR1 and CDR2: SGHNT, YENEEA. This CDR3 comprises 16 residues. In DNA form, the CDR3 reads TGTGCCAGCAGCCCTGGGGGGGGGACTTCCTACAATGAGCAGTTCTTC. It translates to CASSPGGGTSYNEQFF.

The genes are TRBV6-5 and TRBJ1-3, with TRBD1 matching over 10 bases. This CDR3 comprises 16 residues. The germline gives CDR1 MNHEY, CDR2 SVGAGI. V shed 0 bases and J 6 bases; nucleotides not matched to a gene: 5. The CDR3 sequence: CASSYSATGGLNTIYF. The CDR3 DNA is TGTGCCAGCAGTTACTCGGCGACAGGGGGCTTAAACACCATATATTTT.

The table lists this clone with a count of one. The rearrangement joins TRBV20-1 to TRBJ1-2; perhaps TRBD1 as D (6 bases). The CDR3 covers 13 residues. Deletions cut 3 bases from V and 4 bases from J, with 12 bases between. Germline V gene sequence: CDR1 DFQATT, CDR2 SNEGSKA (reference sequence). The CDR3 sequence is CSASTGRVYGYTF. Here the CDR3 DNA reads TGCAGTGCTAGTACAGGGAGGGTCTATGGCTACACCTTC.